A selection of T cell receptor beta chains follows, all from one sample in a study of blood T cell repertoires in COVID-19. Libraries were prepared by immunoSEQ multiplex PCR; TCRdb keeps only in-frame clonotypes and omits some of them. The sample records 210,000 or so clones, almost 90% being singletons. Specimen: peripheral blood. The receptor set was obtained from a man between 18 and 29 years old with active or convalescent COVID-19. CDR3s include the opening cysteine and the closing phenylalanine or tryptophan. A D gene is named only where the DNA matches it firmly. Clone size is not always given. Where it is, it says once, few, many or a class for expanded clones.

v_call: TRBV21-1
d_call: NA
j_call: TRBJ2-5
clone_size: NA
cdr3_nt: TGTGCCAGCAGCAGCTATGGGACTAGCGGGAGTAATGGAGAGACCCAGTACTTC
cdr3_aa: CASSSYGTSGSNGETQYF

v_call: TRBV6-5
d_call: TRBD1
j_call: TRBJ1-1
clone_size: few
cdr3_nt: TGTGCCAGCAGTTTGGACAGGGGGGATGAAGCTTTCTTT
cdr3_aa: CASSLDRGDEAFF

v_call: TRBV29-1
d_call: NA
j_call: TRBJ1-3
clone_size: NA
cdr3_nt: TGCAGCGTTCGGGGGAGCTCTGGAAACACCATATATTTT
cdr3_aa: CSVRGSSGNTIYF

v_call: TRBV19
d_call: TRBD2
j_call: TRBJ2-7
clone_size: NA
cdr3_nt: TGTGCCAGTACTAGCGGCTCCTACGAGCAGTACTTC
cdr3_aa: CASTSGSYEQYF

v_call: TRBV7-9
d_call: NA
j_call: TRBJ2-2
clone_size: few
cdr3_nt: TGTGCCAGCAGGTTAGCGGAGACGGGCACCGGGGAGCTGTTTTTT
cdr3_aa: CASRLAETGTGELFF

v_call: TRBV7-9
d_call: NA
j_call: TRBJ2-7
clone_size: NA
cdr3_nt: TGTGCCAGCAGCAAGAGCGCGGAGCAGTACTTC
cdr3_aa: CASSKSAEQYF

v_call: TRBV5-8
d_call: TRBD1
j_call: TRBJ2-5
clone_size: NA
cdr3_nt: TGTGCCAGCAGCATCGGACAGGGCCAAGAGACCCAGTACTTC
cdr3_aa: CASSIGQGQETQYF

v_call: TRBV29-1
d_call: TRBD2
j_call: TRBJ2-1
clone_size: NA
cdr3_nt: TGCAGCGTTCGAGTTCACCGACTAGCGGGAGACAATGAGCAGTTCTTC
cdr3_aa: CSVRVHRLAGDNEQFF

v_call: TRBV19
d_call: TRBD1
j_call: TRBJ2-2
clone_size: NA
cdr3_nt: TGTGCCAGTAGGACAGGGGATCGCACCGGGGAGCTGTTTTTT
cdr3_aa: CASRTGDRTGELFF

v_call: TRBV27
d_call: TRBD1
j_call: TRBJ2-5
clone_size: NA
cdr3_nt: TGTGCCAGCAGTTTTGGGGACAGGGCCGAGACCCAGTACTTC
cdr3_aa: CASSFGDRAETQYF

v_call: TRBV19
d_call: NA
j_call: TRBJ2-3
clone_size: few
cdr3_nt: TGTGCCAGTAGTATCGGCACAGATACGCAGTATTTT
cdr3_aa: CASSIGTDTQYF

v_call: TRBV3-1/TRBV3-2
d_call: NA
j_call: TRBJ2-5
clone_size: NA
cdr3_nt: TGTGCCAGCAGCCAAAACAGCGGTCTCCTCCAAGAGACCCAGTACTTC
cdr3_aa: CASSQNSGLLQETQYF

v_call: TRBV19
d_call: TRBD1
j_call: TRBJ1-2
clone_size: once
cdr3_nt: TGTGCCAGTACCAAGGACAGGGGGCGTACGGACTATGGCTACACCTTC
cdr3_aa: CASTKDRGRTDYGYTF

v_call: TRBV27
d_call: TRBD2
j_call: TRBJ2-3
clone_size: NA
cdr3_nt: TGTGCCAGCGGAGCTAGCGGGAGTGCAGATACGCAGTATTTT
cdr3_aa: CASGASGSADTQYF

v_call: TRBV29-1
d_call: NA
j_call: TRBJ2-7
clone_size: NA
cdr3_nt: TGCAGCGTTGACAGGGACACCCCCACTGGCGAGCAGTACTTC
cdr3_aa: CSVDRDTPTGEQYF

v_call: TRBV6-2/TRBV6-3
d_call: TRBD2
j_call: TRBJ2-7
clone_size: NA
cdr3_nt: TGTGCCAGCAGTTACTCCCCTCGGACTAGCGGGAGGTCCGAGCAGTACTTC
cdr3_aa: CASSYSPRTSGRSEQYF

v_call: TRBV18
d_call: TRBD1
j_call: TRBJ1-6
clone_size: NA
cdr3_nt: TGTGCCAGCTCACCCGGACAGGGATTCGGTTCACCCCTCCACTTT
cdr3_aa: CASSPGQGFGSPLHF

v_call: TRBV30
d_call: NA
j_call: TRBJ1-5
clone_size: NA
cdr3_nt: TGTGCCTGGAGTGGGGCTCCTAGCAATCAGCCCCAGCATTTT
cdr3_aa: CAWSGAPSNQPQHF

v_call: TRBV19
d_call: NA
j_call: TRBJ2-3
clone_size: NA
cdr3_nt: TGTGCCAGTACATCGGGAGTCGAAGATACGCAGTATTTT
cdr3_aa: CASTSGVEDTQYF

v_call: TRBV19
d_call: NA
j_call: TRBJ1-2
clone_size: many
cdr3_nt: TGTGCCAGTAGTATGACGGCAGGGCCGGAATATGGCTACACCTTC
cdr3_aa: CASSMTAGPEYGYTF

v_call: TRBV4-3
d_call: NA
j_call: TRBJ2-3
clone_size: NA
cdr3_nt: TGCGCCAGCAGCCCATTACAGGGTGATACGCAGTATTTT
cdr3_aa: CASSPLQGDTQYF

v_call: TRBV10-3
d_call: NA
j_call: TRBJ1-4
clone_size: NA
cdr3_nt: TGTGCCATCAGTGCCGGGGGAGCTAATGAAAAACTGTTTTTT
cdr3_aa: CAISAGGANEKLFF

v_call: TRBV5-1
d_call: TRBD1
j_call: TRBJ2-1
clone_size: NA
cdr3_nt: TGCGCCAGCAGGGCCGGGACAGGGCAGTACAATGAGCAGTTCTTC
cdr3_aa: CASRAGTGQYNEQFF

v_call: TRBV19
d_call: NA
j_call: TRBJ2-7
clone_size: NA
cdr3_nt: TGTGCCAGTAGTAATATCGGGACTCTCCTTTACGAGCAGTACTTC
cdr3_aa: CASSNIGTLLYEQYF

v_call: TRBV5-4
d_call: NA
j_call: TRBJ1-1
clone_size: NA
cdr3_nt: TGTGCCAGCAGCCCGACCGTAGACAAGAACACTGAAGCTTTCTTT
cdr3_aa: CASSPTVDKNTEAFF

v_call: TRBV18
d_call: TRBD1
j_call: TRBJ2-6
clone_size: NA
cdr3_nt: TGTGCCAGCTCGCGGACAGGGACTGGGGCCAACGTCCTGACTTTC
cdr3_aa: CASSRTGTGANVLTF

v_call: TRBV6-5
d_call: NA
j_call: TRBJ1-6
clone_size: NA
cdr3_nt: TGTGCCAGCCACCGGGAGGTCAATTCACCCCTCCACTTT
cdr3_aa: CASHREVNSPLHF

v_call: TRBV5-1
d_call: NA
j_call: TRBJ2-1
clone_size: once
cdr3_nt: TGCGCCAGCAGCTTGGCCCTAAGTTACAATGAGCAGTTCTTC
cdr3_aa: CASSLALSYNEQFF

v_call: TRBV12-5
d_call: NA
j_call: TRBJ2-7
clone_size: NA
cdr3_nt: TGTGCTAGTGGTTTGGGGGGGACTGGCTACGAGCAGTACTTC
cdr3_aa: CASGLGGTGYEQYF

v_call: TRBV9
d_call: NA
j_call: TRBJ1-5
clone_size: few
cdr3_nt: TGTGCCAGCAGCGTAGGGGGCCCCAATCAGCCCCAGCATTTT
cdr3_aa: CASSVGGPNQPQHF

v_call: TRBV9
d_call: NA
j_call: TRBJ1-3
clone_size: NA
cdr3_nt: TGTGCCAGCAGCGTAGGGGCAGCCTCTGGAAACACCATATATTTT
cdr3_aa: CASSVGAASGNTIYF

v_call: TRBV28
d_call: NA
j_call: TRBJ1-5
clone_size: NA
cdr3_nt: TGTGCCAGCAGTCCAGGACACACTAGCAATCAGCCCCAGCATTTT
cdr3_aa: CASSPGHTSNQPQHF

v_call: TRBV7-2
d_call: TRBD1
j_call: TRBJ2-1
clone_size: NA
cdr3_nt: TGTGCCAGCAGCTTAGACAGGGGATTGCACAATGAGCAGTTCTTC
cdr3_aa: CASSLDRGLHNEQFF

v_call: TRBV7-7
d_call: TRBD2
j_call: TRBJ2-1
clone_size: NA
cdr3_nt: TGTGCCAGCAGCTTAGGAAGCGGGAGAGACTACAATGAGCAGTTCTTC
cdr3_aa: CASSLGSGRDYNEQFF

v_call: TRBV7-2
d_call: NA
j_call: TRBJ2-7
clone_size: NA
cdr3_nt: TGTGCCAGCAGCCCGACCCCGGCGGGAACCTACGAGCAGTACTTC
cdr3_aa: CASSPTPAGTYEQYF

v_call: TRBV19
d_call: NA
j_call: TRBJ1-1
clone_size: NA
cdr3_nt: TGTGCCAGTAGCCAGAATCGGGAGAACACTGAAGCTTTCTTT
cdr3_aa: CASSQNRENTEAFF

v_call: TRBV5-5
d_call: NA
j_call: TRBJ2-7
clone_size: NA
cdr3_nt: TGTGCCAGCAGATCTACTGCTAGCAGGATCGAGCAGTACTTC
cdr3_aa: CASRSTASRIEQYF

v_call: TRBV30
d_call: TRBD1
j_call: TRBJ1-1
clone_size: NA
cdr3_nt: TGTGCCTGGAGTGCGACAGGGGCGGGATACACTGAAGCTTTCTTT
cdr3_aa: CAWSATGAGYTEAFF

v_call: TRBV6-6
d_call: TRBD1
j_call: TRBJ1-4
clone_size: NA
cdr3_nt: TGTGCCAGCAGTTACCCAAAGGGGACAGGGGGTGAAAAACTGTTTTTT
cdr3_aa: CASSYPKGTGGEKLFF

v_call: TRBV6-2/TRBV6-3
d_call: NA
j_call: TRBJ2-7
clone_size: NA
cdr3_nt: TGTGCCAGCAGTCGAGTAGGGCGGACAAACTACGAGCAGTACTTC
cdr3_aa: CASSRVGRTNYEQYF

v_call: TRBV12-3/TRBV12-4
d_call: NA
j_call: TRBJ1-1
clone_size: NA
cdr3_nt: TGTGCCAGCAGGGGAGCTGAAGCTTTCTTT
cdr3_aa: CASRGAEAFF

v_call: TRBV5-4
d_call: NA
j_call: TRBJ2-1
clone_size: once
cdr3_nt: TGTGCCAGCGGAGCGGATGCTTCCTACAATGAGCAGTTCTTC
cdr3_aa: CASGADASYNEQFF

v_call: TRBV19
d_call: TRBD2
j_call: TRBJ2-1
clone_size: NA
cdr3_nt: TGTGCCAGATCGACTAGCCAACACCCCTTTTCCTACAATGAGCAGTTCTTC
cdr3_aa: CARSTSQHPFSYNEQFF

v_call: TRBV7-8
d_call: NA
j_call: TRBJ2-1
clone_size: NA
cdr3_nt: TGTGCCAGCAGCTTAGTGGCCGCGGGACTCTCCTACAATGAGCAGTTCTTC
cdr3_aa: CASSLVAAGLSYNEQFF